This section outlines one TCR beta chain sequence together with its context. No antigen is known for it. Measured with immunoSEQ multiplex PCR; TCRdb has only the in-frame clones, and not every one. Of some 150,000 clones listed, approximately 94% were seen once; the top ten hold about 1.9%. This CDR3 region has 15 residues. Germline CDR1 and CDR2: SGHNT and YYREEE (reference sequence). V was clipped by 3 bases and J by 3 bases; unmatched bases: 5. The data stem from a study of T cell responses to AZD1222 COVID-19 vaccine. General study findings and limits: Spike-specific TCR breadth and depth were elevated following two AZD1222 doses. Across the whole spike, CD4 TCRs peaked at regions 160-218 and 743-854.

The material sequenced was peripheral blood, taken on day 0 of AZD1222 vaccination. This receptor was taken from an adult in good health. The J gene is TRBJ2-2, the V gene TRBV5-4; 7 bases line up with TRBD1. The CDR3 DNA follows: TGTGCCAGCAGCTCGGACAGGACTTACACCGGGGAGCTGTTTTTT. This codes for CASSSDRTYTGELFF.